The 8 T cell receptor beta chains below were found in one sample sequenced in a study of shared clonotypes between healthy human individuals. Assay: immunoSEQ multiplex PCR; the TCRdb copy retains only in-frame clones and omits some. The sample records 1.4 million to 1.5 million clones, roughly 96% being singletons. The sequenced material came from naive CD4+ T cells sorted from blood. Subset here: CD45RA+ positively selected. The receptors were sampled from a man aged 25-45 years in good health.

V gene TRBV6-6 combines with J gene TRBJ2-3; D unclear. Germline loops: CDR1 MNHNY, CDR2 SVGAGI (reference sequence). The length of the CDR3 is 13 residues. V gave up 8 bases and J gave up 4 bases, with 13 bases separating them. The DNA of the CDR3 is TGTGCCAGCGCGAGCCCGGGTGCAGATACGCAGTATTTT. It yields the protein CASASPGADTQYF.

This clone has only one observation. V is TRBV29-1 and J is TRBJ2-3, with 9 nucleotides matching TRBD2. From germline, CDR1 is SQVTM and CDR2 ANQGSEA. The ends lost 0 bases at V and 5 bases at J; junction bases unmatched: 9. The CDR3 extends over 16 amino acids. DNA of the CDR3: TGCAGCGTTGAAGATCCACTAGCGGGTCTGGGAGATACGCAGTATTTT. Amino acid sequence: CSVEDPLAGLGDTQYF.

This chain uses TRBV6-6 with TRBJ1-2, with TRBD1 matching 9 bases. The CDR3 is made up of 14 amino acids. With 2 bases clipped from V and 6 bases from J, the junction kept 4 bases outside the gene matches. The V gene's germline CDR1 is MNHNY and CDR2 SVGAGI (reference sequence). DNA of the CDR3: TGTGCCAGCAGTTACACAGGGGGCGCGGATGGCTACACCTTC. Translated, it gives CASSYTGGADGYTF.

The chain couples TRBV10-3 to TRBJ2-7; D remains unclear. Looked up from germline, CDR1 is ENHRY and CDR2 is SYGVKD. V was trimmed by 3 bases and J by 0 bases, leaving 12 bases between them. This CDR3 contains 15 residues. The CDR3 nucleotides read TGTGCCATCAGTGAATATCAGTGGAACTCCTACGAGCAGTACTTC. Its protein is CAISEYQWNSYEQYF.

The rearrangement uses TRBV29-1 and TRBJ1-1; D remains unclear. Germline-derived CDR1 and CDR2 are SQVTM and ANQGSEA. Trimming pared 6 bases from V and 0 bases from J, leaving 14 bases between. The CDR3 covers 14 residues. CDR3 nucleotides: TGCAGCGTGGGAGGGTCGGGGATGAACACTGAAGCTTTCTTT. It is translated as CSVGGSGMNTEAFF.

This chain links TRBV2 with TRBJ2-1; 8 bases are shared with TRBD2. There are 16 residues in the CDR3. Losses at the gene ends were 4 bases for V and 0 bases for J; bases not matched to a gene: 5. Germline lookup yields CDR1 SNHLY and CDR2 FYNNEI. CDR3 residues: CASSGSGSFSYNEQFF. The CDR3 DNA follows: TGTGCCAGCAGTGGAAGCGGGAGCTTCTCCTACAATGAGCAGTTCTTC.

The chain couples TRBV19 to TRBJ2-7, with TRBD1 identical over 12 bases. The CDR3 has 14 residues. Germline V gene sequence: CDR1 LNHDA, CDR2 SQIVND (reference sequence). V shed 3 bases and J 7 bases; nucleotides not matched to a gene: 4. CDR3 region: CASSMGQGAGEQYF. CDR3 DNA: TGTGCCAGTAGTATGGGACAGGGGGCAGGTGAGCAGTACTTC.

This clone was observed once. The chain uses TRBV19 and TRBJ2-3; D is perhaps TRBD1 (5 bases). CDR3 length equals 12 residues. Trimming removed 3 bases at V and 8 bases at J, with 9 bases between. CDR1 and CDR2 from the germline V gene are LNHDA and SQIVND (reference sequence). This CDR3 is CASSMGLGTQYF. The CDR3 DNA sequence: TGTGCCAGTAGTATGGGGCTAGGTACGCAGTATTTT.